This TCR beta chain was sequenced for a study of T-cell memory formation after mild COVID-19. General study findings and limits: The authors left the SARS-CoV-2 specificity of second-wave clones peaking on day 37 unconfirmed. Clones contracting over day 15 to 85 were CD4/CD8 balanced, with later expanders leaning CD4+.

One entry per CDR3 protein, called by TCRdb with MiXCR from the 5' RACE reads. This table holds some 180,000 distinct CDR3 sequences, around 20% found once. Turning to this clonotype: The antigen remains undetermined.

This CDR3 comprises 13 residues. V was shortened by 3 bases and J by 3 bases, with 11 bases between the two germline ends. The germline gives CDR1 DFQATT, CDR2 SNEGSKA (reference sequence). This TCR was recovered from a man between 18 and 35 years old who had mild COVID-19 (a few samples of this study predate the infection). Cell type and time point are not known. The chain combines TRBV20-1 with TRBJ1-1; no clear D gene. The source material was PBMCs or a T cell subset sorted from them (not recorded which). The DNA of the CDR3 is TGCAGTGCTAGCGGTCAGGCCGACACTGAAGCTTTCTTT. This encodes CSASGQADTEAFF.